These 6 T cell receptor beta chains share one sample of origin, sequenced in a study of a mutant IDH1 vaccine in newly diagnosed glioma. Using immunoSEQ multiplex PCR, the repertoire was profiled, and TCRdb retains in-frame clones only, with some absent. In the table there are tens of thousands of clones, about 87% of which are singletons. The antigens for these receptors are not known. As to time point: week 35, safety follow-up. Each dose of the vaccine consisted of 300 ug of mutant IDH1 20-mer peptide, with topical imiquimod. The sample consisted of PBMCs, taken from a glioma patient whose treatment included an IDH1 peptide vaccine. Every receptor here comes from a man aged 25-45 years with glioma.

This chain uses TRBV10-2 with TRBJ2-5; TRBD1 matches 9 bases. CDR3 length: 13 residues. CDR1 WSHSY and CDR2 SAAADI come from the germline V gene. Unmatched junction bases numbered 9, after V lost 8 bases and J lost 8 bases. This chain's CDR3 is CASQRQGGRTQYF. CDR3 sequence (DNA): TGCGCCAGCCAGCGACAGGGGGGGAGAACCCAGTACTTC.

The chain combines TRBV5-1 with TRBJ2-2; D is undetermined. Germline values: CDR1 SGHRS, CDR2 YFSETQ. The length of the CDR3 is 14 residues. The germline V and J ends were trimmed by 4 bases and 3 bases, with 10 bases remaining between them. CDR3 loop: CASSILLDTGELFF. The CDR3 nucleotides are TGCGCCAGCAGCATCCTCCTAGACACCGGGGAGCTGTTTTTT.

The gene calls are TRBV6-5 and TRBJ2-7, with D perhaps assigned TRBD1 or TRBD2 (5 bases each). Germline CDR1 reads MNHEY; CDR2 reads SVGAGI. Trimming took 7 bases from V and 8 from J, leaving 21 bases between them. CDR3 length equals 14 residues. CDR3: CASIGTDIPIKQYF. The DNA of the CDR3 is TGTGCCAGCATCGGGACCGACATCCCTATTAAGCAGTACTTC.

A word on this clone: The same CDR3 is also encoded by other DNA sequences in this sample. The chain carries TRBV20-1 and TRBJ2-7; D unclear. Germline V gene sequence: CDR1 DFQATT, CDR2 SNEGSKA (reference sequence). The CDR3 consists of 11 residues. Trimming pared 1 base from V and 1 base from J, leaving 2 bases between. The CDR3, as DNA: TGCAGTGCTAGAGGGTCCTACGAGCAGTACTTC. Its protein product is CSARGSYEQYF.

This clone has a single count. V is TRBV5-1 and J is TRBJ2-3, with D uncertain. V dropped 0 bases and J dropped 3 bases, with 5 bases sitting between them. The CDR3 covers 13 residues. The germline CDR1 and CDR2 sequences are SGHRS and YFSETQ. The DNA for the CDR3 is TGCGCCAGCAGCTTGGACAGAACAGATACGCAGTATTTT. Amino acid sequence: CASSLDRTDTQYF. Together with reference TRBV5-1 and TRBJ2-3, the CDR3 gives the full variable domain: KAGVTQTPRYLIKTRGQQVTLSCSPISGHRSVSWYQQTPGQGLQFLFEYFSETQRNKGNFPGRFSGRQFSNSRSEMNVSTLELGDSALYLCASSLDRTDTQYFGPGTRLTVL.

In its sample, this clone was seen a few times. This rearrangement joins TRBV28 to TRBJ1-1; D is unresolved. Trimming stripped 4 bases from V and 7 bases from J, with 10 bases between. CDR3 length: 12 amino acids. The germline gives CDR1 MDHEN, CDR2 SYDVKM. In nucleotides, the CDR3 is TGTGCCAGCAGTTCGCCTTTAGGTGAAGCTTTCTTT. This sequence encodes CASSSPLGEAFF.